Described below is a single T cell receptor beta chain sequence and its context. Its antigen is unknown. These data originate in a study of blood T cells in healthy people across ages. Study-wide results and caveats: Naive CD4+ cell counts and diversity both ran higher in long-lived than in aged donors.

Every sample yielded at least 7 million isolated PBMCs. With a J-beta primer mix and a sample-barcoded 5' primer, a second PCR ran 7 to 11 cycles. TCRdb recomputed calls from the 5' RACE reads with MiXCR, one row per CDR3 protein. The repertoire holds 1.5 million to 2 million distinct CDR3 sequences, with about 50% as singletons. The CDR3 is 15 amino acids. Germline values: CDR1 MNHEY, CDR2 SVGEGT. V trimming: 6 bases; J trimming: 5 bases; junction bases outside the gene matches: 8. Material: blood. The clonotype was recovered from a woman aged 40 to 50 in good health. This chain connects TRBV6-2 or TRBV6-3 to TRBJ2-1; TRBD2 agrees at 9 bases. The CDR3 here is CASRVSGGPNNEQFF. Here the CDR3 DNA reads TGTGCCAGCAGAGTAAGCGGGGGGCCGAACAATGAGCAGTTCTTC.